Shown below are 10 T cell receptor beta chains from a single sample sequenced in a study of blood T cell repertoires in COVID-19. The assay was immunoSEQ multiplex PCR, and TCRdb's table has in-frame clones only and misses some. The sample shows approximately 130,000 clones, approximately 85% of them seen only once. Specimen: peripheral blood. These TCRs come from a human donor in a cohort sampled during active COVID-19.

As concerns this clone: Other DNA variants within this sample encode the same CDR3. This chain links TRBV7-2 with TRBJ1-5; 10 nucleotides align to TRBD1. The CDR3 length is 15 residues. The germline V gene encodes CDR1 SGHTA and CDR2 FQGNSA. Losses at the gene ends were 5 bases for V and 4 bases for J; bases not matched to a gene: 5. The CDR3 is CASSPDRGRNQPQHF. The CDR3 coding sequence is TGTGCCAGCAGCCCAGACAGGGGGCGTAATCAGCCCCAGCATTTT.

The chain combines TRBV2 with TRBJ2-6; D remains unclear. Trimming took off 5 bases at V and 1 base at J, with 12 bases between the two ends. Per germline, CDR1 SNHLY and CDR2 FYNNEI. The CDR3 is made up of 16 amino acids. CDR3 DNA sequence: TGTGCCAGCAGTCCCGAAGCCCCATCTGGGGCCAACGTCCTGACTTTC. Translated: CASSPEAPSGANVLTF.

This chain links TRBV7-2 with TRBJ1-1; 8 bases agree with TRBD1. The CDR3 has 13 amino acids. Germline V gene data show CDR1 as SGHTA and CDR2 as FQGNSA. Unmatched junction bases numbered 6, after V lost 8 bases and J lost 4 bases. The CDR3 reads CASGSGGFTEAFF. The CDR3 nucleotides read TGTGCCAGCGGATCAGGGGGCTTCACTGAAGCTTTCTTT. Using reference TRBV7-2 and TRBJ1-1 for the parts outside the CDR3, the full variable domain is GAGVSQSPSNKVTEKGKDVELRCDPISGHTALYWYRQSLGQGLEFLIYFQGNSAPDKSGLPSDRFSAERTGGSVSTLTIQRTQQEDSAVYLCASGSGGFTEAFFGQGTRLTVV.

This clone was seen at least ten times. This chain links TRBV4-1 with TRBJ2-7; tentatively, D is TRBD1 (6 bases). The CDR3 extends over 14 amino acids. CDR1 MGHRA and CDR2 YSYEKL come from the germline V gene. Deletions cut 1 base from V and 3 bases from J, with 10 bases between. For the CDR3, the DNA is TGCGCCAGCAGCCAAGTTTGGACAGACTACGAGCAGTACTTC. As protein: CASSQVWTDYEQYF.

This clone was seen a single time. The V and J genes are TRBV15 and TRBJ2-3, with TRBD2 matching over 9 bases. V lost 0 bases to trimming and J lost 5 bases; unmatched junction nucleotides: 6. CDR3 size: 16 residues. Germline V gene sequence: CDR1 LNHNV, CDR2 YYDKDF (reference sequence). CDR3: CATSREVAGAIDTQYF. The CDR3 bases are TGTGCCACCAGCAGAGAGGTAGCGGGGGCGATAGATACGCAGTATTTT.

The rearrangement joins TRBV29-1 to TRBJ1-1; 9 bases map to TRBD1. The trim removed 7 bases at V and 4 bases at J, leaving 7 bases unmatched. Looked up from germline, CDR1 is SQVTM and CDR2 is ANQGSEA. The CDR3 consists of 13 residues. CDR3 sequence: CSAPDRGTTEAFF. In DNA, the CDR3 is TGCAGCGCTCCTGACAGGGGGACCACTGAAGCTTTCTTT.

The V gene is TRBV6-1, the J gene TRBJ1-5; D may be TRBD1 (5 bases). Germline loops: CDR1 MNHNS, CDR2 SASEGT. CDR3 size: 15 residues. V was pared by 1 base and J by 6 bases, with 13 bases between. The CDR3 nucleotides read TGTGCCAGCAGTGAAGTTGCCAGGGAAGGTCAGCCCCAGCATTTT. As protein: CASSEVAREGQPQHF.

CDR3 bases: TGTGCCAGCAGTTTCCCGGGACAGGGCTACTCCAATGAGCAGTTCTTC. Translated, it gives CASSFPGQGYSNEQFF. The chain recombines TRBV6-6 with TRBJ2-1, with TRBD1 matching 9 bases. Germline V gene sequence: CDR1 MNHNY, CDR2 SVGAGI (reference sequence). This CDR3 region has 16 residues. Trimming took 4 bases from V and 6 from J; bases not matched to a gene: 10.

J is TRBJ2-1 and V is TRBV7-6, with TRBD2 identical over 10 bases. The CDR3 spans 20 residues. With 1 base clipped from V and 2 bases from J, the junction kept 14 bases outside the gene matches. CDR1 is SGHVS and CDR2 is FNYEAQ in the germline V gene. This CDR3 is CASSLDTSGEVYLTYNEQFF. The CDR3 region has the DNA TGTGCCAGCAGCTTAGACACTAGCGGGGAAGTCTACCTCACCTACAATGAGCAGTTCTTC.

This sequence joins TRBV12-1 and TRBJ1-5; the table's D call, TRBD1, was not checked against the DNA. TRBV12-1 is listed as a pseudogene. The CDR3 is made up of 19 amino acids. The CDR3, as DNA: TGTGCCAGCAGCGCAGGACAGGGGACCCCTCCCGGGGGCAATCAGCCCCAGCATTTT. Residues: CASSAGQGTPPGGNQPQHF.